Each of the 15 T cell receptor beta chains below was sequenced from the same sample in a study of patients with pleural tuberculosis. Using its own MiXCR run on the reads, TCRdb lists one record per CDR3 protein. The sample includes 29,000 or so distinct CDR3 sequences, over 15% of them seen just once. Sequences were obtained from peripheral blood. Every receptor here comes from a human donor with pleural tuberculosis.

The chain recombines TRBV6-6 with TRBJ2-1; 7 bases match TRBD1. V was pared by 10 bases and J by 8 bases, with 17 bases of the junction left unmatched. Germline V lookup: CDR1 MNHNY, CDR2 SVGAGI (reference sequence). This CDR3 comprises 15 residues. The CDR3 sequence is CATTRTGDSSYEQFF. The DNA for the CDR3 is TGTGCCACCACCCGGACAGGCGATAGCTCCTATGAGCAGTTCTTC.

This clonotype has a count of ten or more. CDR3 amino acids: CASSSNGGEQFF. The CDR3 coding sequence is TGTGCCAGCAGTTCTAACGGGGGGGAGCAGTTCTTC. V and J are TRBV27 and TRBJ2-1; the match to TRBD2 covers 7 bases. CDR1 is MNHEY, CDR2 SMNVEV, per germline (reference sequence). The CDR3 sequence is 12 residues long. V lost 4 bases, J lost 10 bases, and 4 bases stayed unmatched.

This clonotype was detected only a few times. The chain links TRBV5-1 to TRBJ1-1, with D possibly TRBD1 on 5 matching bases. Deletions cut 4 bases from V and 3 bases from J, with 10 bases between. From germline, CDR1 is SGHRS and CDR2 YFSETQ. The CDR3 totals 13 residues. The CDR3 DNA reads as TGCGCCAGCAGCGAAGAACAGGACACTGAAGCTTTCTTT. It specifies CASSEEQDTEAFF.

With respect to this clonotype: An end of the junction differs from the germline gene, which may be a read error. The chain is built from TRBV6-1 and TRBJ2-7; the D call may be TRBD1 or TRBD2 (5 bases each). The germline V gene has CDR1 MNHNS and CDR2 SASEGT. The CDR3 contains 14 residues. CDR3 sequence reads: CASRLGRASCEQYF. DNA of the CDR3: TGTGCCAGCAGATTGGGACGGGCCTCCTGCGAGCAGTACTTC.

In its sample, this clonotype was seen many times. This chain connects TRBV3-1 to TRBJ1-6, with D uncertain. Per the germline V gene, CDR1 is LGHDT and CDR2 is YNNKEL (reference sequence). The CDR3 extends over 12 amino acids. The V and J ends lost 3 bases and 8 bases respectively, with 5 bases between them. The DNA of the CDR3 is TGTGCCAGCAGCCAGGGGTATTCACCCCTCCACTTT. This encodes CASSQGYSPLHF.

Note on this clonotype: At one of its ends the junction is not consistent with the germline gene, which may arise from a read error. The V and J genes are TRBV15 and TRBJ2-7, with a tentative D call TRBD1 (6 bases). The CDR3 is 15 amino acids. Germline-derived CDR1 and CDR2 are LNHNV and YYDKDF (reference sequence). Here the CDR3 reads CAASTMGAGSYEQYF. As DNA, the CDR3 is TGTGCCGCCAGCACCATGGGGGCGGGCTCCTATGAGCAGTACTTC. Full variable domain (rest looked up from reference TRBV15 and TRBJ2-7): DAMVIQNPRYQVTQFGKPVTLSCSQTLNHNVMYWYQQKSSQAPKLLFHYYDKDFNNEADTPDNFQSRRPNTSFCFLDIRSPGLGDTAMYLCAASTMGAGSYEQYFGPGTRLTVT.

This clonotype is medium-sized within its sample. CDR3 sequence (DNA): TGTGCCAGCAGTTTACCGTATGGGGCCCAGCATTTT. It yields the protein CASSLPYGAQHF. The genes are TRBV28 and TRBJ1-5; D ambiguous. This CDR3 region has 12 residues. Germline CDR1 MDHEN, CDR2 SYDVKM. V lost 2 bases and J 11 bases, leaving 10 bases between the germline ends. Looking up the rest from reference TRBV28 and TRBJ1-5 gives the full variable domain: DVKVTQSSRYLVKRTGEKVFLECVQDMDHENMFWYRQDPGLGLRLIYFSYDVKMKEKGDIPEGYSVSREKKERFSLILESASTNQTSMYLCASSLPYGAQHFGDGTRLSIL.

This clonotype was picked up many times. V usage is TRBV12-3 or TRBV12-4 and J usage is TRBJ2-5, with TRBD2 identical over 7 bases. This CDR3 region has 14 residues. Unmatched junction bases numbered 7, after V lost 4 bases and J lost 5 bases. Here the CDR3 reads CASSSSSGGETQYF. The CDR3 DNA reads TGTGCCAGCAGTTCAAGCTCGGGGGGTGAGACCCAGTACTTC.

A word on this clonotype: One end of the junction is discordant with germline, which a read error may explain. The genes are TRBV28 and TRBJ1-1; D gene uncertain. Germline CDR1 MDHEN, CDR2 SYDVKM. The CDR3 consists of 12 residues. The CDR3 DNA follows: TGTACCAGCAGCAGATCGAACACTGAAGCCTTCTTT. Translated: CTSSRSNTEAFF.

CDR3 protein: CASSLWSGTRQPQHF. The CDR3 DNA follows: TGTGCCAGCAGTTTATGGTCGGGGACGCGACAGCCCCAGCATTTT. This chain joins TRBV28 and TRBJ1-5; tentative D call: TRBD1 (5 bases). V lost 0 bases, J lost 7 bases, and 13 bases lay in between. This CDR3 is built from 15 residues. Germline V gives CDR1 MDHEN, CDR2 SYDVKM.

This clonotype occurred many times. This rearrangement joins TRBV4-1 to TRBJ2-3; D assignment may be TRBD1 or TRBD2 (5 bases each). CDR3 length: 14 residues. The germline V gene encodes CDR1 MGHRA and CDR2 YSYEKL. V was trimmed by 2 bases and J by 4 bases, leaving 10 bases between them. CDR3 DNA sequence: TGCGCCAGCAGCCAACGTAAGGGACCAGATACGCAGTATTTT. Its translation is CASSQRKGPDTQYF.

In its sample, this clonotype was seen many times. The chain has TRBV2 and TRBJ1-1, with D perhaps matching TRBD1 (5 bases). Germline V lookup: CDR1 SNHLY, CDR2 FYNNEI. Trimming removed 1 base from V and 5 bases from J, with 11 bases in between. The length of the CDR3 is 14 residues. The CDR3 is CASSEEAGVTEAFF. The DNA for the CDR3 is TGTGCCAGCAGTGAAGAGGCGGGGGTTACTGAAGCTTTCTTT. Drawing the rest from reference TRBV2 and TRBJ1-1, the complete variable domain is EPEVTQTPSHQVTQMGQEVILRCVPISNHLYFYWYRQILGQKVEFLVSFYNNEISEKSEIFDDQFSVERPDGSNFTLKIRSTKLEDSAMYFCASSEEAGVTEAFFGQGTRLTVV.

The sample holds many counts of this clonotype. The chain joins TRBV2 to TRBJ1-2; D might be TRBD1 (5 bases). Germline CDR1 SNHLY, CDR2 FYNNEI. The CDR3 sequence is 14 residues long. V gave up 4 bases and J gave up 7 bases, with 16 bases separating them. CDR3 coding DNA: TGTGCCAGCAGTGCACTGGCACAGGTGACTGGCTACACCTTC. Protein: CASSALAQVTGYTF.

Worth noting for this clonotype: This may arise from a read error, as a much more abundant clone is one base away. V gene TRBV5-1 combines with J gene TRBJ2-7, with D possibly matching TRBD1 (5 bases). V lost 7 bases and J lost 9, with 17 bases in between. The CDR3 covers 12 residues. Germline values: CDR1 SGHRS, CDR2 YFSETQ. CDR3 amino acids: CASGKTDGGQYF. CDR3 sequence (DNA): TGCGCCAGCGGGAAGACAGACGGCGGGCAGTACTTC.

To note about this clonotype: A much larger clone lies a single base off, so this may be a read error. The V and J genes are TRBV29-1 and TRBJ1-2; no definite D call. The CDR3 is made up of 11 amino acids. Germline V CDR1 and CDR2: SQVTM, ANQGSEA. The CDR3 loop is CSVALDYGHTF. As DNA, the CDR3 is TGCAGCGTTGCTCTGGACTATGGCCACACCTTC.